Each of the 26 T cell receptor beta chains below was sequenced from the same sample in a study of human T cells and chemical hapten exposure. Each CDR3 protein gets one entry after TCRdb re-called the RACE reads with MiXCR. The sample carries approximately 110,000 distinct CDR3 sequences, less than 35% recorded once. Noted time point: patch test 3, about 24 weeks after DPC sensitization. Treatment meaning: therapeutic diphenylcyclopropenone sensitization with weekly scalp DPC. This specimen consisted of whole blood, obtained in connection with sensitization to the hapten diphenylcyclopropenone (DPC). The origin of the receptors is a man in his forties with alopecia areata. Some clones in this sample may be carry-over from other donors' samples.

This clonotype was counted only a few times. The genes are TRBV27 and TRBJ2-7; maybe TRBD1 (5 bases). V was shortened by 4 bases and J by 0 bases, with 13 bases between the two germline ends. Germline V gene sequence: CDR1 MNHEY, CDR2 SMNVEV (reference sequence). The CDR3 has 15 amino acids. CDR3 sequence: CASSSRTSSSYEQYF. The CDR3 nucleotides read TGTGCCAGCAGTTCCCGGACATCCAGCTCCTACGAGCAGTACTTC.

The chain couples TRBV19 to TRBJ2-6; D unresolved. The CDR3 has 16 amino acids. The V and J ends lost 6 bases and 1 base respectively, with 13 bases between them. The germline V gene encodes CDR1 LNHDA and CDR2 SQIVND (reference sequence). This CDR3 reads CASRSQANSGANVLTF. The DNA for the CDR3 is TGTGCCAGTAGGTCCCAGGCGAATTCTGGGGCCAACGTCCTGACTTTC.

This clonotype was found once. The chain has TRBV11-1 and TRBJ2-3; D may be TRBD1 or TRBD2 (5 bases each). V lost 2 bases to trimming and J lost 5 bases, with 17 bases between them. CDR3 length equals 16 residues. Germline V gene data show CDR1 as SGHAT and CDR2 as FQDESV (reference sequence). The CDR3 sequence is CASSLQSREGQDTQYF. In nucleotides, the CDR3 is TGTGCCAGCAGCTTACAATCCCGGGAAGGACAAGATACGCAGTATTTT.

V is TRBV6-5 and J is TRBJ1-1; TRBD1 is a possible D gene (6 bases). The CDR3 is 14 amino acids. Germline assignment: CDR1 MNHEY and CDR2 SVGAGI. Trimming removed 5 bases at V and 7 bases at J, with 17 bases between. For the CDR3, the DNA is TGTGCCAGCAGTCCCCCGGGGAGGGGGAATGAAGCTTTCTTT. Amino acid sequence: CASSPPGRGNEAFF.

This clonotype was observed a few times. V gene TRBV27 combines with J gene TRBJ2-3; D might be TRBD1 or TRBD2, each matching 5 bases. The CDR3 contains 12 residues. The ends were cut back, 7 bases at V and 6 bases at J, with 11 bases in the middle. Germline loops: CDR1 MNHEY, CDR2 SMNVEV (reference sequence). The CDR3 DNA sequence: TGTGCCAGCAAGAGGGGCCTCGATACGCAGTATTTT. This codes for CASKRGLDTQYF.

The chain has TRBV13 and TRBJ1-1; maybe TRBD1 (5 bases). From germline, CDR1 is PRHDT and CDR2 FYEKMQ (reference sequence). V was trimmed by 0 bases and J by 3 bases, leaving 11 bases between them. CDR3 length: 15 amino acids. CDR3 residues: CASSLGGGIYTEAFF. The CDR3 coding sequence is TGTGCCAGCAGCTTAGGTGGGGGAATTTACACTGAAGCTTTCTTT.

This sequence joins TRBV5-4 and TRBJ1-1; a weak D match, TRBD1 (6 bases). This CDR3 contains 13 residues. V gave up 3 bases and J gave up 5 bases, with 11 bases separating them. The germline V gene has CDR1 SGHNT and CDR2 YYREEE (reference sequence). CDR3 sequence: CASSSGTRTEAFF. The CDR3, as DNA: TGTGCCAGCAGCTCAGGGACACGGACTGAAGCTTTCTTT. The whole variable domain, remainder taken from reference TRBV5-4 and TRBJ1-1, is ETGVTQSPTHLIKTRGQQVTLRCSSQSGHNTVSWYQQALGQGPQFIFQYYREEENGRGNFPPRFSGLQFPNYSSELNVNALELDDSALYLCASSSGTRTEAFFGQGTRLTVV.

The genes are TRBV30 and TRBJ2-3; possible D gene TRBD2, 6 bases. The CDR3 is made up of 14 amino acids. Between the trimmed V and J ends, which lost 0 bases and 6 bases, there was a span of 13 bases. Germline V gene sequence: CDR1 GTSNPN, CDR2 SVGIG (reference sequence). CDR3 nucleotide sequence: TGTGCCTGGAGTGTGACGGGAGCAAGGGATACGCAGTATTTT. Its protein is CAWSVTGARDTQYF.

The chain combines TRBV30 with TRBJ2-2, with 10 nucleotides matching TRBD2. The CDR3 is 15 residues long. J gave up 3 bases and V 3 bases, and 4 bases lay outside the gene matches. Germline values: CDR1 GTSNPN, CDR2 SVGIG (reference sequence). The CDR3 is CAWRGSGRYTGELFF. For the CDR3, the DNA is TGTGCCTGGAGAGGTAGCGGGAGGTACACCGGGGAGCTGTTTTTT.

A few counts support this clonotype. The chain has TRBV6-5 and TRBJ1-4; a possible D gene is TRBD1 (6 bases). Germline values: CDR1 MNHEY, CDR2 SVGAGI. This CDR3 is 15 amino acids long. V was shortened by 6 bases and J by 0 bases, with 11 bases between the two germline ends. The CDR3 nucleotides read TGTGCCAGCAGCTCCGACAGGACAACTAATGAAAAACTGTTTTTT. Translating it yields CASSSDRTTNEKLFF.

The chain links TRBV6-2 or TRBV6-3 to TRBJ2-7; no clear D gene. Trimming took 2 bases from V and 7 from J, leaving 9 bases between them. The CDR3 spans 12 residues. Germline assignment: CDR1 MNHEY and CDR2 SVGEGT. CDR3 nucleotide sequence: TGTGCCAGCAGTTACACCCCGCGGGAGCAGTACTTC. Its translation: CASSYTPREQYF.

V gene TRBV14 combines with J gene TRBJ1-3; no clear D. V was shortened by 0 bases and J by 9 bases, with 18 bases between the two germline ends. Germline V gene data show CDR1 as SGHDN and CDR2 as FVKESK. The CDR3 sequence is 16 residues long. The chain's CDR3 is CASSQDKTAGSITIYF. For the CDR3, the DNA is TGTGCCAGCAGCCAAGATAAGACCGCAGGCTCTATCACCATATATTTT.

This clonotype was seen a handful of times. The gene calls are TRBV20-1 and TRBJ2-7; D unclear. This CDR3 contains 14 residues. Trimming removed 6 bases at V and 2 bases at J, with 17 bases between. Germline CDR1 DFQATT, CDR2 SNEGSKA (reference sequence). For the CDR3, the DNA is TGCAGTGCCGCCAGCCTTTTGGCCACCTACGAGCAGTACTTC. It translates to CSAASLLATYEQYF.

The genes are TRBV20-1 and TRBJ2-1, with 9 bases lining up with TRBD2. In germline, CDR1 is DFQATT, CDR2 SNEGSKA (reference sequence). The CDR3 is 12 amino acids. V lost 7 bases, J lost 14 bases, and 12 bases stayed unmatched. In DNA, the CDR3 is TGCAGTGGTAGCGGGAGTGGGTTAAGGGAGTTCTTC. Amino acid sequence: CSGSGSGLREFF.

As DNA, the CDR3 is TGTGCCAGCTCACTTGTAGCCGTCACAGATACGCAGTATTTT. Translating gives CASSLVAVTDTQYF. The chain recombines TRBV18 with TRBJ2-3, with D hard to call. Germline loops: CDR1 KGHSH, CDR2 LQKENI. Trimming took off 4 bases at V and 2 bases at J, with 10 bases between the two ends. This CDR3 has 14 residues.

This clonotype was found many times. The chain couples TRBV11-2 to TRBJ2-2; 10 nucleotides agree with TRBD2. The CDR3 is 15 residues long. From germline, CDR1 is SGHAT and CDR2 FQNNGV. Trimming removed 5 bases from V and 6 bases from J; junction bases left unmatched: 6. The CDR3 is CASSPSGRFPGELFF. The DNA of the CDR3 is TGTGCCAGCAGCCCTAGCGGGAGATTCCCCGGGGAGCTGTTTTTT.

The CDR3 spells CAGTGLAGVGTDTQYF. CDR3 nucleotides: TGTGCCGGAACGGGACTAGCGGGAGTAGGCACAGATACGCAGTATTTT. The chain employs TRBV2 and TRBJ2-3; TRBD2 matches 14 bases. Germline CDR1 is SNHLY and CDR2 is FYNNEI. V was clipped by 11 bases and J by 1 base; unmatched bases: 8. CDR3 size: 16 residues.

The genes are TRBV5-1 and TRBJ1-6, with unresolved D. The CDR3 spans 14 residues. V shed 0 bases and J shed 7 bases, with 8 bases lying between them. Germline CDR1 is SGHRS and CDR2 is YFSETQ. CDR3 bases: TGCGCCAGCAGCTTGGACGGCAGGAATTCACCCCTCCACTTT. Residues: CASSLDGRNSPLHF.

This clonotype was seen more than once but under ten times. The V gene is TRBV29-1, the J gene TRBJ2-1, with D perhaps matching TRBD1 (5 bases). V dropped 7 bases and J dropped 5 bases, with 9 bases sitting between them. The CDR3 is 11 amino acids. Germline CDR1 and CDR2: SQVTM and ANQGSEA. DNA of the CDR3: TGCAGCGGGACAACTAACAATGAGCAGTTCTTC. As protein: CSGTTNNEQFF.

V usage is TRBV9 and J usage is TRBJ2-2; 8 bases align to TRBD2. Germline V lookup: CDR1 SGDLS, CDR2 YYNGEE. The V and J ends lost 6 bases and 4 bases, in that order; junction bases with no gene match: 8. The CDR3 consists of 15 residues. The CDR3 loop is CASNRAGGSTGELFF. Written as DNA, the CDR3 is TGTGCCAGCAATCGCGCGGGAGGTAGCACCGGGGAGCTGTTTTTT.

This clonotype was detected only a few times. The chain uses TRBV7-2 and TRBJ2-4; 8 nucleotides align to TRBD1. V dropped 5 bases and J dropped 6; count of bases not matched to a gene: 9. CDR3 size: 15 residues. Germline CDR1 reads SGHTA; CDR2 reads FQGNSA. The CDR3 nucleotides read TGTGCCAGCAGCCCAGAAACAGGGGGGATAAACATTCAGTACTTC. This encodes CASSPETGGINIQYF.

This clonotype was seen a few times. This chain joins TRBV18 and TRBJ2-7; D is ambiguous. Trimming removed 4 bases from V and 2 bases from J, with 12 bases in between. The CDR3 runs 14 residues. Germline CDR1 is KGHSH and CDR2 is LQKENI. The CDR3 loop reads CASSHDSSTYEQYV. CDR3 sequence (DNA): TGTGCCAGCTCACATGACTCGAGCACCTACGAGCAGTACGTC.

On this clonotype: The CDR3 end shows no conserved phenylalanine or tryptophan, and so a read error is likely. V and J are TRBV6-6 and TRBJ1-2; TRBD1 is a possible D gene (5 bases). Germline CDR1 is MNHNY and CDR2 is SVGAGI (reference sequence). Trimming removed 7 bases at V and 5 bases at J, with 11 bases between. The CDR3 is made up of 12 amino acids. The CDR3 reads CASTGLGYGYTS. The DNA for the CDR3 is TGTGCCAGCACAGGGTTGGGGTATGGCTACACCTCC.

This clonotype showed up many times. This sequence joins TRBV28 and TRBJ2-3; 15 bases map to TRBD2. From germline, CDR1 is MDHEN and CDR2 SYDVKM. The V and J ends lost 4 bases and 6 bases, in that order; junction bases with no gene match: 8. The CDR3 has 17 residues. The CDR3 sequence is CASSSGLAGGPVDTQYF. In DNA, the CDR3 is TGTGCCAGCAGTTCCGGACTAGCGGGAGGGCCGGTTGATACGCAGTATTTT.

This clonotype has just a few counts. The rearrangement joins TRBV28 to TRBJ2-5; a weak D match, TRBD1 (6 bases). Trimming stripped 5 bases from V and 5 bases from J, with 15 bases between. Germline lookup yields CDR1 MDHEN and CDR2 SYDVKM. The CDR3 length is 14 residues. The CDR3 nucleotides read TGTGCCAGCAGTCCGTTCGAGGGGGTGGAGACCCAGTACTTC. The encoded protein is CASSPFEGVETQYF.

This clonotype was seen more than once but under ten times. This CDR3 is CASSRYGTSLYNEQFF. The CDR3 DNA sequence: TGTGCCAGCAGTAGATACGGGACTTCCCTTTACAATGAGCAGTTCTTC. The chain carries TRBV28 and TRBJ2-1, with a possible D match to TRBD2 (6 bases). Germline CDR1 and CDR2: MDHEN and SYDVKM. V lost 5 bases and J 4 bases, leaving 18 bases between the germline ends. The CDR3 runs 16 residues.